What follows describes a single T cell receptor (beta chain). Its antigen is currently unknown. The sample is drawn from a study of shared clonotypes between healthy human individuals. TCRdb's table, derived via immunoSEQ multiplex PCR, lists solely in-frame clones and lacks some. The repertoire includes some 2.3 million clones, just over 90% of them detected once, and 0.39% sits in the top ten. Study findings and constraints: Only a few donors were included, so the genetic and exposure-history diversity represented was limited. Between a handful of donors, naive CD4 clonotypes were shared at a level of around 4.8%.

Sequencing input: naive CD4+ T cells from PBMCs. Indicated subset: CD45RA+ positively selected. This TCR came from a man aged 18 to 30 in good health. Some clones in this sample may be carry-over from other donors' samples.

In DNA, the CDR3 is TGCGCCAGCAGCTCGGCCGGGACAGGGAATGAAAAACTGTTTTTT. Translated: CASSSAGTGNEKLFF. The chain carries TRBV5-1 and TRBJ1-4; 9 nucleotides agree with TRBD1. CDR1 is SGHRS and CDR2 is YFSETQ in the germline V gene. The CDR3 covers 15 residues. Losses at the gene ends were 3 bases for V and 5 bases for J; bases not matched to a gene: 5. Full variable domain (remainder filled in from reference TRBV5-1 and TRBJ1-4): KAGVTQTPRYLIKTRGQQVTLSCSPISGHRSVSWYQQTPGQGLQFLFEYFSETQRNKGNFPGRFSGRQFSNSRSEMNVSTLELGDSALYLCASSSAGTGNEKLFFGSGTQLSVL.